This T cell receptor beta chain was recovered during a study of T cells in tumors after PD-1 blockade (dated by TCRdb to the late 2010s). Study-wide context: Patients were excluded if they had prior checkpoint blockade, use of systemic immunosuppressants, or recent radiotherapy or other anti-cancer therapy within 4 weeks. Treatment consisted of either cemiplimab 350 mg every 2 weeks or pembrolizumab 200 mg every 3 weeks. Some patients also continued taking vismodegib 150 mg daily during anti-PD-1 treatment. On average, peripheral blood samples yielded 35,000 to 45,000 unique clonotypes and 90,000 to 140,000 TCR templates (range roughly 22,000-280,000). The study performed paired single-cell RNA and TCR sequencing on site-matched tumors from BCC or SCC patients before and after anti-PD-1 therapy. To compare blood and tumor clonotypes, bulk TCR sequencing was performed on nine to ten peripheral blood samples from roughly five patients. RECIST version 1.1 was used to assess clinical response.

The immunoSEQ platform was used for deep TCRbeta sequencing. On the study's bioinformatics: For further analysis, only productive rearrangements were exported from the immunoSEQ Analyzer. T cell phenotypes were assigned to bulk TCRbeta clonotypes by matching the clonotypes to single-cell RNA+TCR-seq clones that had the same TCRbeta sequence. Using bulk TCR sequencing data, clone enrichment in tumor was calculated by dividing a clone's tumor frequency by the same clone's PBMC frequency. TCRs were grouped by GLIPH into specificity groups, defined as clusters of distinct TCRs likely recognizing common antigens via shared CDR3 motifs. What TCRdb holds here is the immuneACCESS table cut down to in-frame rearrangements. Part of the clones is not present; checked against another copy, under half of the missing clones reflect an unresolved V gene, and the others are unexplained. V, J and clone size are taken as reported in that table, and D and trimming were inferred from the DNA itself. This sample is represented by approximately 47,000 clones; roughly 84% of them were singletons. The ten largest clones capture roughly 9.4% of the sample.

For bulk TCRbeta sequencing, genomic DNA was extracted from tumor biopsies or peripheral blood, and input amounts ranged from about 600 ng to 6,500 ng. Every patient was a poor candidate for surgical resection and had histologically proven advanced or metastatic basal or squamous cell carcinoma. Of the approximately ten patients in the basal cell carcinoma cohort, several underwent bulk tumor TCR sequencing. Trimming takes 8 bases from V and 14 bases from J, and the germline ends sit 17 bases apart. Including the terminal cysteine and phenylalanine, the CDR3 comprises 11 residues. The only DNA kept is the CDR3, 33 bases in frame from the first base. Sequences SNHLY (CDR1) and FYNNEI (CDR2) are obtained from the germline V gene. Of note for this clone: Its cognate antigen has yet to be identified. Base qualities are not recorded, but no much larger clone differs from it by a single base.

Beyond this particular receptor, the publication reports: Where the novel T cell clones came from was not identified, and possible sources could include lymphoid organs or rare unexpanded clones inside the tumor or in the tumor periphery. About two fifths of the TCR clonotypes from tumors also showed up in blood, and some novel exhausted tumor clones were present in pre-treatment blood, which suggests peripheral recruitment.

The clonotype originates from a human donor with advanced basal cell or squamous cell carcinoma (not recorded which). The sequence links TRBV2 to TRBJ2-3, and TRBD1 may be the D gene, going by 6 matching bases. The specimen comprised PBMCs, sampled before anti-PD-1 therapy. CDR3 sequence: CASPYREMWYF. The DNA sequence follows: TGTGCCAGCCCCTACAGGGAAATGTGGTATTTT.